Each of the 4 T cell receptor beta chains below was sequenced from the same sample in a study of blood T cell repertoires in COVID-19. Sequencing used immunoSEQ multiplex PCR; TCRdb keeps in-frame clones, though not all of them. In the table there are more than 250,000 clones, more than 85% of which are singletons. The sequenced sample consisted of PBMCs or T cells enriched from blood (not recorded which). The receptors shown here come from a woman in her twenties or thirties who had recovered from COVID-19.

The genes are TRBV7-9 and TRBJ2-2; 13 bases match TRBD2. Germline CDR1 SEHNR, CDR2 FQNEAQ (reference sequence). The CDR3 consists of 17 residues. The ends lost 4 bases at V and 2 bases at J; junction bases unmatched: 4. As DNA, the CDR3 is TGTGCCAGCAGCTCCAGACTAGCGGGGGGAAACACCGGGGAGCTGTTTTTT. Protein product: CASSSRLAGGNTGELFF.

The chain links TRBV13 to TRBJ2-7; D remains ambiguous. CDR3 length: 14 residues. Trimming stripped 1 base from V and 1 base from J, with 8 bases between. Germline V lookup: CDR1 PRHDT, CDR2 FYEKMQ (reference sequence). The CDR3 sequence is CASSLDVRSYEQYF. The CDR3 coding sequence is TGTGCCAGCAGCTTAGATGTCAGGTCCTACGAGCAGTACTTC.

The chain couples TRBV28 to TRBJ2-3; the D gene is possibly TRBD2 (5 bases). Germline V gives CDR1 MDHEN, CDR2 SYDVKM. Trimming took 2 bases from V and 8 from J, leaving 11 bases between them. The CDR3 contains 13 residues. The chain's CDR3 is CASSLRLAGTQYF. For the CDR3, the DNA is TGTGCCAGCAGTTTAAGGCTCGCGGGTACGCAGTATTTT.

The chain combines TRBV28 with TRBJ1-6; D call uncertain. CDR3 length: 12 amino acids. Germline CDR1 reads MDHEN; CDR2 reads SYDVKM. Trimming left V 6 bases short and J 7 bases short, with 7 bases between. CDR3 amino acids: CASRTGNSPLHF. CDR3 sequence (DNA): TGTGCCAGCAGGACGGGAAATTCACCCCTCCACTTT.